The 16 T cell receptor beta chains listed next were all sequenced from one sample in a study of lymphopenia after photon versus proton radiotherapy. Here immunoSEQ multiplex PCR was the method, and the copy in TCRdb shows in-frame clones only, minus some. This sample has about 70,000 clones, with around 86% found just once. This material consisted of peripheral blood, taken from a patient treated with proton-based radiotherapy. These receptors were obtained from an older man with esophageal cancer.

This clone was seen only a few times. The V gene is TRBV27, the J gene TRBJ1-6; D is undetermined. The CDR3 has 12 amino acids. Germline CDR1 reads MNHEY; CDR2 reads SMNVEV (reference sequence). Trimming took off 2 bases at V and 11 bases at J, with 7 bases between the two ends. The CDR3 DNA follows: TGTGCCAGCAGTTTACCCTCCGCACCCCTCCACTTT. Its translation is CASSLPSAPLHF.

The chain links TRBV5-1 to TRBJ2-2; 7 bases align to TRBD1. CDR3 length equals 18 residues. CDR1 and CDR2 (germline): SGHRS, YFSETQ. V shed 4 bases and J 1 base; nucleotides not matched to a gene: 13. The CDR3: CASSLGQLIFQNTGELFF. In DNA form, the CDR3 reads TGCGCCAGCAGCCTGGGACAGCTAATTTTCCAGAACACCGGGGAGCTGTTTTTT. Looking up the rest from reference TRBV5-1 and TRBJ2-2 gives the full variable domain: KAGVTQTPRYLIKTRGQQVTLSCSPISGHRSVSWYQQTPGQGLQFLFEYFSETQRNKGNFPGRFSGRQFSNSRSEMNVSTLELGDSALYLCASSLGQLIFQNTGELFFGEGSRLTVL.

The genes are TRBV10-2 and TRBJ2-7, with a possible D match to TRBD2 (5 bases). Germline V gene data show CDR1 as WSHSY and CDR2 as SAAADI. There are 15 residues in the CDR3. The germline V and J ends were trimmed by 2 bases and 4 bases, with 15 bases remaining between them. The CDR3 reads CASSEISRGKYEQYF. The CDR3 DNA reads TGCGCCAGCAGTGAGATTTCTCGAGGGAAATACGAGCAGTACTTC.

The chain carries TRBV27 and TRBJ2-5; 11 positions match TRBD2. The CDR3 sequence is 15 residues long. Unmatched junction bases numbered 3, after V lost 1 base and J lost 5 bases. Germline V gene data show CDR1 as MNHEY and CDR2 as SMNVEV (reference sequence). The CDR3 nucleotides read TGTGCCAGCAGTTTATATTCTAGCGGGAGGGAGACCCAGTACTTC. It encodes CASSLYSSGRETQYF.

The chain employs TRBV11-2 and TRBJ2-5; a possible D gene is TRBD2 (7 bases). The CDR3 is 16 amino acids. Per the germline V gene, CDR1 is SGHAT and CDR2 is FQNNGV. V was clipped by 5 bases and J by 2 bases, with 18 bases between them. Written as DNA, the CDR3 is TGTGCCAGCAGCCCTCTAGGGCGGGGGACACAAGAGACCCAGTACTTC. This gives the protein CASSPLGRGTQETQYF.

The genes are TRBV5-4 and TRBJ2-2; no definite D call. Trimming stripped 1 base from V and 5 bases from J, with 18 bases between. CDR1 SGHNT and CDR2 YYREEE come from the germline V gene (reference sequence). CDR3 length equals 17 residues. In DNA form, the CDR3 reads TGTGCCAGCAGCTTGAATTTGTGGAAAGGTTCGACCGGGGAGCTGTTTTTT. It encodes CASSLNLWKGSTGELFF.

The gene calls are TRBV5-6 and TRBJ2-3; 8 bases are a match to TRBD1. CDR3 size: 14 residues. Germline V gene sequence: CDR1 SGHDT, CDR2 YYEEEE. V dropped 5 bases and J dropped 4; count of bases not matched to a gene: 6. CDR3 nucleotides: TGTGCCAGCAGAGACAGGGGTCGATCAGATACGCAGTATTTT. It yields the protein CASRDRGRSDTQYF.

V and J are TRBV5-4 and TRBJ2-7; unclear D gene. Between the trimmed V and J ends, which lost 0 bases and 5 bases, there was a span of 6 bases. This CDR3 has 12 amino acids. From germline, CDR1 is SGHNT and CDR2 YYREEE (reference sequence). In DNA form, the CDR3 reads TGTGCCAGCAGCTTGGTTCCCCACGAGCAGTACTTC. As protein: CASSLVPHEQYF. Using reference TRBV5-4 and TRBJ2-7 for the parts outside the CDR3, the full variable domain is ETGVTQSPTHLIKTRGQQVTLRCSSQSGHNTVSWYQQALGQGPQFIFQYYREEENGRGNFPPRFSGLQFPNYSSELNVNALELDDSALYLCASSLVPHEQYFGPGTRLTVT.

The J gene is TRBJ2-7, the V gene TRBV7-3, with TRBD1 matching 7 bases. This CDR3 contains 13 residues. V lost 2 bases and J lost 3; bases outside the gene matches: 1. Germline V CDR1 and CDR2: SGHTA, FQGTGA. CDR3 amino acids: CASSLAGGYEQYF. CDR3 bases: TGTGCCAGCAGCTTAGCAGGGGGCTACGAGCAGTACTTC.

The CDR3 sequence: CASSPGVNTGELFF. The CDR3 region has the DNA TGTGCCAGCTCACCAGGGGTGAACACCGGGGAGCTGTTTTTT. The rearrangement uses TRBV18 and TRBJ2-2; D is unclear. This CDR3 has 14 residues. Trimming removed 2 bases from V and 1 base from J, with 5 bases in between. Germline lookup yields CDR1 KGHSH and CDR2 LQKENI.

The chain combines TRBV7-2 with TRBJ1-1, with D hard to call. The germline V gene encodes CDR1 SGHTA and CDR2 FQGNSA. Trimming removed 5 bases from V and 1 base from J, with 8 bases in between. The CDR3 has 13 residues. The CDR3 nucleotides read TGTGCCAGCAGCCTCACTGAGAACACTGAAGCTTTCTTT. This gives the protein CASSLTENTEAFF.

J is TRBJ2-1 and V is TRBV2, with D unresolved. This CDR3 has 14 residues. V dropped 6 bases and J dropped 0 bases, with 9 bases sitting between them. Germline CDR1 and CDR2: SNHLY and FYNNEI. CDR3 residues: CASRRTSSYNEQFF. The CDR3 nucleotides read TGTGCCAGCAGACGAACGTCCTCCTACAATGAGCAGTTCTTC.

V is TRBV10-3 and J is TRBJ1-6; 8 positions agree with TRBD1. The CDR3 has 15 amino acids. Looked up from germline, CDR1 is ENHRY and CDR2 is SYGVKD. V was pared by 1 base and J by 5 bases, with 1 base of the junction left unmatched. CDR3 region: CAISEWDRHNSPLHF. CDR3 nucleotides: TGTGCCATCAGTGAGTGGGACAGGCATAATTCACCCCTCCACTTT.

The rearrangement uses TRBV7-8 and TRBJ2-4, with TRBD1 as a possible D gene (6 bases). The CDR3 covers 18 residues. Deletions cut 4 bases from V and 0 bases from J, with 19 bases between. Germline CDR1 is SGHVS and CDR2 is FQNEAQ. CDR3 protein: CASSYGTRDILAKNIQYF. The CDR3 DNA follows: TGTGCCAGCAGCTACGGGACCCGGGACATCCTAGCCAAAAACATTCAGTACTTC.

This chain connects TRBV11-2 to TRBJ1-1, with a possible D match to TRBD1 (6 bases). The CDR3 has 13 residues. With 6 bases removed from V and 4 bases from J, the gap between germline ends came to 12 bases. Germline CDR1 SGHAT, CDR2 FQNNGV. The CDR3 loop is CASRQGRATEAFF. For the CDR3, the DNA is TGTGCCAGCAGACAGGGACGAGCCACTGAAGCTTTCTTT.

DNA for the CDR3: TGTGCCAGCTCACTGCAGGGGGCAGATACGCAGTATTTT. Amino acids: CASSLQGADTQYF. The chain combines TRBV18 with TRBJ2-3; 7 positions match TRBD1. The CDR3 runs 13 residues. J lost 4 bases, V lost 4 bases, and 2 bases had no gene match. Germline V gene lookup returns CDR1 KGHSH and CDR2 LQKENI.